This T cell receptor (beta chain) was profiled in a study of vaccination and CD4 T cells after COVID-19. The Oncomine TCR Beta short-read assay was applied to DNA of cultured CD4+ T cells. In TCRdb, the PCR reads were re-called with MiXCR into one record per CDR3 protein. This sample carries around 18,000 distinct CDR3 sequences, roughly 48% of them seen once, and the ten largest clones take 10% to 13%. Treatment specified: roughly ten-day PBMC culture with coronavirus spike peptide pools or control peptides (ViraFEST assay). Only a few counts were recorded for this clonotype. Its antigen remains unknown. Sequenced here: CD4+ T cells from blood, cultured in vitro, sampled before SARS-CoV-2 vaccination. This TCR came from a human donor who had recovered from COVID-19.

CDR3 residues: CASTTANTGELFF. CDR3 coding DNA: TGTGCCAGCACCACAGCGAACACCGGGGAGCTGTTTTTT. This chain links TRBV27 with TRBJ2-2; D ambiguous. The germline CDR1 and CDR2 sequences are MNHEY and SMNVEV (reference sequence). The V end was cut by 7 bases, the J end by 0 bases, with 6 bases between. The CDR3 spans 13 residues.